This entry features one T cell receptor beta chain sequence. Its antigen is not known. The V and J ends lost 6 bases and 7 bases, in that order; junction bases with no gene match: 5. Germline CDR1 is MNHEY and CDR2 is SVGAGI. This CDR3 region has 14 residues. Sequenced by immunoSEQ multiplex PCR; TCRdb stores in-frame clones only, minus some. The table records over 80,000 clones, 70% to 90% of them present only once. The data were taken from a study of glioma-infiltrating T cells after dendritic cell vaccination. In the study overall: Patients received autologous tumor lysate-pulsed dendritic cell vaccination between about 2003 and 2012.

Overall study findings and caveats: The cohort had few patients with full blood and tumor sets.

The starting material was blood, obtained before dendritic cell vaccination. The sequence came from a human donor with glioblastoma. The chain couples TRBV6-5 to TRBJ1-5; 11 nucleotides match TRBD1. This chain's CDR3 is CASSGTGGGQPQHF. As DNA, the CDR3 is TGTGCCAGCAGCGGGACAGGGGGGGGGCAGCCCCAGCATTTT.